The T cell receptor beta chain under discussion was sequenced for a study of shared clonotypes between healthy human individuals. Study in general: Sampling drew on donors who were a couple of women and a few men aged 18 to 49.

Study-wide findings and caveats: Sampling was confined to blood; repertoires within tissues likely differ.

On this clone: Its antigen is not identified.

At a deep level, the assay was run. Repertoires were generated with immunoSEQ multiplex PCR, while TCRdb's copy carries only in-frame clones and drops some. The top ten clones hold 9.5% to 15% of a sample with about 520,000 clones, roughly 80% of them seen once. From germline, CDR1 is ENHRY and CDR2 SYGVKD. The CDR3 extends over 16 amino acids. Trimming removed 3 bases from V and 4 bases from J, with 18 bases in between. The sequenced material came from PBMCs. The TCR originated in a woman in her forties in good health. Some clones in this sample may be carry-over from other donors' samples. J is TRBJ2-5 and V is TRBV10-3; D is possibly TRBD1 (5 bases). CDR3 coding DNA: TGTGCCATCAGTGAAAGCCAGGGAACCCCCGGAGAGACCCAGTACTTC. Protein product: CAISESQGTPGETQYF.